Listed below are T cell receptor beta chains from one sample, sequenced in a study of control samples from healthy donors and cancer patients. The data were produced by immunoSEQ multiplex PCR, yet TCRdb's version contains in-frame clones alone and is incomplete. The sample shows 150,000 or so clones, roughly 93% of them seen only once. Sample: blood. Every receptor here comes from a man aged 18-30 years in good health. CDR3s include the opening cysteine and the closing phenylalanine or tryptophan. The D gene is left open where the match is weak. The size field is filled for only some rows; it gives once, few, many or a size class.

DNA | CDR3 | size | D | J | V
TGCGCCAGCAGTGAGTGGAAAGGGGAGCAGTTCTTC | CASSEWKGEQFF | NA | NA | TRBJ2-1 | TRBV10-2
TGTGCCACCGTTGAAACAGGGTCCTACAATGAGCAGTTCTTC | CATVETGSYNEQFF | NA | NA | TRBJ2-1 | TRBV5-6
TGTGCCAGTAGTATAATTATTGGGACAGGGGGAATTTCTGAAGCTTTCTTT | CASSIIIGTGGISEAFF | NA | TRBD1 | TRBJ1-1 | TRBV19
TGTGCCAGCAGCCAAGGCAGTAAGGGCTACGAGCAGTACTTC | CASSQGSKGYEQYF | NA | NA | TRBJ2-7 | TRBV3-1/TRBV3-2
TGTGCCAGCAGACGCGACAGGACCAGGGGACTGTTTTTT | CASRRDRTRGLFF | NA | NA | TRBJ1-4 | TRBV12-3/TRBV12-4
TGTGCCAGCAGTAGCGGGACTGGCAGGAGTGAGCAGTACTTC | CASSSGTGRSEQYF | NA | TRBD2 | TRBJ2-7 | TRBV27
TGTGCCAGCAGTCCCGGGACAGGGAACCCCTACGAGCAGTACTTC | CASSPGTGNPYEQYF | NA | TRBD1 | TRBJ2-7 | TRBV27
TGTGCCAGCTCTTGGACTAGCGGGAGTCTGACAGATACGCAGTATTTT | CASSWTSGSLTDTQYF | NA | TRBD2 | TRBJ2-3 | TRBV19
TGTGCCACCAGCAGAGGGGGGGGCTTCGAGTACGAGCAGTACTTC | CATSRGGGFEYEQYF | NA | NA | TRBJ2-7 | TRBV15
TGCGCCAGCAGCTTGGGACTAGATACTTACGAGCAGTACTTC | CASSLGLDTYEQYF | NA | NA | TRBJ2-7 | TRBV5-1
TGTGCCACCAGTGATACCGGGACAGGGGGCGGCACTGAAGCTTTCTTT | CATSDTGTGGGTEAFF | once | TRBD1 | TRBJ1-1 | TRBV24-1
TGTGCCAGCAGCCCACCCGGGACAGGGGCGCGGACTGAAGCTTTCTTT | CASSPPGTGARTEAFF | NA | TRBD1 | TRBJ1-1 | TRBV7-9
TGTGCCAGCAGTTTCGGCAAATTGGCCGGGGAGCTGTTTTTT | CASSFGKLAGELFF | NA | NA | TRBJ2-2 | TRBV27
TGTGCCAGCAGCAGGGGACAGCTCGCTGGAAACACCATATATTTT | CASSRGQLAGNTIYF | once | TRBD1 | TRBJ1-3 | TRBV6-5
TGTGCCAGCAGCAACCAAGAGACCCAGTACTTC | CASSNQETQYF | NA | NA | TRBJ2-5 | TRBV9
TGTGCCAGCAGCTTAAACGGGCGATACGAGCAGTACTTC | CASSLNGRYEQYF | NA | NA | TRBJ2-7 | TRBV5-4
TGTGCCAGCAGCTTGCGAGGGAACGGACCCCAGCATTTT | CASSLRGNGPQHF | NA | NA | TRBJ1-5 | TRBV5-8
TGTGCCAGCAGCTGGGGCTTGGTCACCTACGAGCAGTACTTC | CASSWGLVTYEQYF | NA | NA | TRBJ2-7 | TRBV7-2
TGTGCCAGTAGTCAGCGGGGGTTGAGACAGACCTACGAGCAGTACTTC | CASSQRGLRQTYEQYF | once | TRBD2 | TRBJ2-7 | TRBV19
TGCGCCAGCAGCTTTCGCCGGAACACTGAAGCTTTCTTT | CASSFRRNTEAFF | once | NA | TRBJ1-1 | TRBV5-1
TGTGCCAGCGGGACAGGCCCCACTATCTATGGCTACACCTTC | CASGTGPTIYGYTF | once | TRBD1 | TRBJ1-2 | TRBV2
TGTGCCAGCAGCCAAGCCTTCCGGACGCTGGGGGAAGCTTTCTTT | CASSQAFRTLGEAFF | NA | NA | TRBJ1-1 | TRBV4-2
TGTGCCAGCAGTTCGTCAAGATTGAACACTGAAGCTTTCTTT | CASSSSRLNTEAFF | NA | NA | TRBJ1-1 | TRBV6-5
TGTGCCAGCAAACGACAGGGAACCTACGAGCAGTACTTC | CASKRQGTYEQYF | NA | TRBD1 | TRBJ2-7 | TRBV19
TGTGCCAGCAGCCCGGTTCTGCAAGCTAACTATGGCTACACCTTC | CASSPVLQANYGYTF | NA | NA | TRBJ1-2 | TRBV7-8
TGTGCCAGCAGCTTAGGTACTAGCGGGGGGGGGAACAATGAGCAGTTCTTC | CASSLGTSGGGNNEQFF | NA | TRBD2 | TRBJ2-1 | TRBV7-6
TGTGCCAGCAGCTTAATCGGGGGGGCCTACGAGCAGTACTTC | CASSLIGGAYEQYF | NA | TRBD2 | TRBJ2-7 | TRBV7-2
TGTGCCAGCACTCCCTTGAGACAGGCATACGAGCAGTACTTC | CASTPLRQAYEQYF | NA | NA | TRBJ2-7 | TRBV2
TGTGCCAGCAGTGGCATCACAGGACCGGGGGTCCATGAGCAGTTCTTC | CASSGITGPGVHEQFF | NA | NA | TRBJ2-1 | TRBV27
TGTGCCAGCAGCCGACCCTACAATGAGCAGTTCTTC | CASSRPYNEQFF | NA | NA | TRBJ2-1 | TRBV6-5
TGTGCCAGCGGGCGGGGGGAGACCCAGTACTTC | CASGRGETQYF | NA | TRBD2 | TRBJ2-5 | TRBV6-5
TGCGCCAGCAATCCAGGAGGACAGGTCAGCACAGATACGCAGTATTTT | CASNPGGQVSTDTQYF | NA | TRBD1 | TRBJ2-3 | TRBV5-1
TGCGCCAGCAGCCAAACTAGCGAAGGCACAGATACGCAGTATTTT | CASSQTSEGTDTQYF | NA | TRBD2 | TRBJ2-3 | TRBV4-3
TGTGCCAGCAGCTTAGCCCAAAACTATGGCTACACCTTC | CASSLAQNYGYTF | NA | NA | TRBJ1-2 | TRBV11-2
TGTGCCAGCAGCTTTGGACCCGTGCTTGAAGCTTTCTTT | CASSFGPVLEAFF | NA | NA | TRBJ1-1 | TRBV5-4
TGTGCCAGCAGCGGGGGATGGGGACAGGGGAACACTGAAGCTTTCTTT | CASSGGWGQGNTEAFF | NA | TRBD1 | TRBJ1-1 | TRBV5-8
TGTGCCAGCAGTATGGGACTGTGGCGCCTATCGGAGCAGTACTTC | CASSMGLWRLSEQYF | NA | NA | TRBJ2-7 | TRBV6-2/TRBV6-3
TGTGCCAGCAGCCTACTAGGACGGGGACAAGCTTTCTTT | CASSLLGRGQAFF | NA | NA | TRBJ1-1 | TRBV4-2
TGTGCCAGCACCAACAGGGGGCCGGCGAACACTGAAGCTTTCTTT | CASTNRGPANTEAFF | NA | TRBD1 | TRBJ1-1 | TRBV11-2
TGCAGCGTTGGCCAGGGGAACACTGAAGCTTTCTTT | CSVGQGNTEAFF | few | NA | TRBJ1-1 | TRBV29-1